Below, one T cell receptor beta chain is given with its context. This CDR3 contains 14 residues. Germline CDR1 is KGHSH and CDR2 is LQKENI. V was cut by 6 bases and J by 0 bases, with 11 bases left in between. Produced via immunoSEQ multiplex PCR; TCRdb's table is partial and in-frame only. This table has about a million clones, about 70% appearing once. This record belongs to a study of shared clonotypes between healthy human individuals. The chain uses TRBV18 and TRBJ1-2; tentative D call: TRBD1 (5 bases). The clonotype was recovered from a young man in good health. The sequencing sample was made of memory CD4+ T cells sorted from blood. The subset denotes: CD45RA-negative fraction. As DNA, the CDR3 is TGTGCCAGCTCCCCGAAGGACACTAACTATGGCTACACCTTC. Translating gives CASSPKDTNYGYTF. The full variable domain, rest sourced from reference TRBV18 and TRBJ1-2, is NAGVMQNPRHLVRRRGQEARLRCSPMKGHSHVYWYRQLPEEGLKFMVYLQKENIIDESGMPKERFSAEFPKEGPSILRIQQVVRGDSAAYFCASSPKDTNYGYTFGSGTRLTVV.